This TCR beta chain was recorded in a study of radiotherapy plus CTLA-4 blockade in lung cancer. The CDR3 length is 15 residues. V was pared by 6 bases and J by 5 bases, with 8 bases of the junction left unmatched. Per germline, CDR1 LNHDA and CDR2 SQIVND (reference sequence). TCRdb's table, derived via immunoSEQ multiplex PCR, lists solely in-frame clones and lacks some. The sample includes about 23,000 clones, 70% to 75% of them seen just once. The clonotype comes from a human donor with non-small cell lung cancer whose response to radiotherapy plus ipilimumab could not be evaluated. The source was peripheral blood, collected from a patient treated with radiotherapy plus ipilimumab. The chain is built from TRBV19 and TRBJ1-2, with 11 bases fitting TRBD1. The CDR3 DNA reads TGTGCCAGTAGCGACGGGACAGGGGGTTCTTATGGCTACACCTTC. Translation: CASSDGTGGSYGYTF.